The present T cell receptor (beta chain) was sequenced within a study of type 1 and type 2 diabetes patients. V lost 2 bases and J lost 2; bases outside the gene matches: 13. Germline V gene sequence: CDR1 LNHDA, CDR2 SQIVND (reference sequence). CDR3 length: 19 residues. Ten milliliters of peripheral blood were drawn from each donor. Amplification started from genomic DNA. Multiplex PCR with 30 forward and 13 reverse primers amplified the TCR beta CDR3. Each CDR3 protein is one row after TCRdb ran MiXCR on the multiplex PCR reads. The data hold 250,000 or so distinct CDR3 sequences, with around 47% observed a single time. With respect to this clonotype: Its antigen remains unidentified.

Study-wide points: Some expanded clones seen only in T1D might occur in additional T2D or control samples.

V and J are TRBV19 and TRBJ2-7; 12 bases are shared with TRBD2. The source material was peripheral blood mononuclear cells (PBMCs). The sequence came from a man younger than 35 with type 2 diabetes. The CDR3 DNA sequence: TGTGCCAGTAGTATACGACTAGCGGGAGTCAATTGGGCGCCCTACGAGCAGTACTTC. It codes for CASSIRLAGVNWAPYEQYF. Looking up the rest from reference TRBV19 and TRBJ2-7 gives the full variable domain: DGGITQSPKYLFRKEGQNVTLSCEQNLNHDAMYWYRQDPGQGLRLIYYSQIVNDFQKGDIAEGYSVSREKKESFPLTVTSAQKNPTAFYLCASSIRLAGVNWAPYEQYFGPGTRLTVT.